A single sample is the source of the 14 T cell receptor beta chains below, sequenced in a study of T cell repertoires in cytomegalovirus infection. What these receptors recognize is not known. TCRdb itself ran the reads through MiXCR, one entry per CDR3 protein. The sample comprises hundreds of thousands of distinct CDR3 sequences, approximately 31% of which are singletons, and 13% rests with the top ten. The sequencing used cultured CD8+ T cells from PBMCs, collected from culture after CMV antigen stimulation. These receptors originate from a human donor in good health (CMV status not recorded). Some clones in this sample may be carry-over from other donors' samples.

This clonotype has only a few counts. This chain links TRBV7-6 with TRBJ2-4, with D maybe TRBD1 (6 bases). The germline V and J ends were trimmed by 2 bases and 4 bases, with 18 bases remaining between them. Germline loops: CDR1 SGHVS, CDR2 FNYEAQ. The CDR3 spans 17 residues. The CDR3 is CASSLTPQGPPKNIQYF. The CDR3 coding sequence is TGTGCCAGCAGCTTAACGCCCCAGGGGCCACCGAAAAACATTCAGTACTTC.

CDR3 in amino acids: CASSYGGSYQETQYF. CDR3 nucleotides: TGTGCCAGCAGTTACGGGGGATCCTACCAAGAGACCCAGTACTTC. V and J are TRBV6-6 and TRBJ2-5; the D gene could be TRBD1 or TRBD2 (5 bases each). CDR3 length: 15 residues. Germline V CDR1 and CDR2: MNHNY, SVGAGI (reference sequence). V lost 2 bases and J 0 bases, leaving 10 bases between the germline ends.

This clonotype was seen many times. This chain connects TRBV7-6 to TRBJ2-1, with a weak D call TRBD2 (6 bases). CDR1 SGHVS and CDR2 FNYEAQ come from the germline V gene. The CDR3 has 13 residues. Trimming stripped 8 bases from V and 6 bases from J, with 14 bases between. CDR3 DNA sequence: TGTGCCAGCGCGGTGGGGGGTAGCAATGAGCAGTTCTTC. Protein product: CASAVGGSNEQFF.

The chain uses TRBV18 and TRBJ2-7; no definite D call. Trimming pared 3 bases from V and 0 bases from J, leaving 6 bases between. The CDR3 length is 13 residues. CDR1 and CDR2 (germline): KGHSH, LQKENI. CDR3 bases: TGTGCCAGCTCACCTCCCCTCTCCTACGAGCAGTACTTC. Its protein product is CASSPPLSYEQYF.

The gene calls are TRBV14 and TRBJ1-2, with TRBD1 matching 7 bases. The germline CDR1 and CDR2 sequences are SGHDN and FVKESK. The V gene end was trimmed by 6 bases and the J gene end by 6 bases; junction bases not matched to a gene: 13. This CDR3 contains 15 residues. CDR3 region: CASRPNSDRVHGYTF. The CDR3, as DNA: TGTGCCAGCAGACCCAACTCCGACAGGGTTCATGGCTACACCTTC.

CDR3 DNA: TGTGCCAGTAGTATAGCTTCGGGGGGCCTCGTGAACACTGAAGCTTTCTTT. This encodes CASSIASGGLVNTEAFF. This rearrangement joins TRBV19 to TRBJ1-1; perhaps TRBD1 as D (6 bases). The CDR3 has 17 amino acids. The ends were cut back, 1 base at V and 0 bases at J, with 15 bases in the middle. Germline lookup yields CDR1 LNHDA and CDR2 SQIVND (reference sequence).

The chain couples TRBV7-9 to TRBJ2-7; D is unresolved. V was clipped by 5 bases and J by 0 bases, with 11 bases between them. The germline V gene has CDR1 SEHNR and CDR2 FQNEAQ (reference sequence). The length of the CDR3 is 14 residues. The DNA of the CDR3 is TGTGCCAGCAGCGCAGCCGGGCCCTCCTACGAGCAGTACGTC. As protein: CASSAAGPSYEQYV.

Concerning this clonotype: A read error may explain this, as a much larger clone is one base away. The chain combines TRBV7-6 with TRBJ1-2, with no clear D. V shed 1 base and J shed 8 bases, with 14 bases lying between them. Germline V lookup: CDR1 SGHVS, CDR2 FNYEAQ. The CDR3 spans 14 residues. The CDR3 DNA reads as TGTGCCAGCAGCTTAGGGTGGGGTCGCGGAGGCTACACCTTC. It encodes CASSLGWGRGGYTF.

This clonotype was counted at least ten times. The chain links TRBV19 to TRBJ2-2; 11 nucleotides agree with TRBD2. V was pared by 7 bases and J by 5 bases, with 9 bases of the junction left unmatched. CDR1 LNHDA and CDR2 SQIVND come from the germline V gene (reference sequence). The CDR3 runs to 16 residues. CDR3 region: CASNHGLAGGTGELFF. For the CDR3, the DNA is TGTGCCAGTAATCACGGACTAGCGGGCGGAACCGGGGAGCTGTTTTTT.

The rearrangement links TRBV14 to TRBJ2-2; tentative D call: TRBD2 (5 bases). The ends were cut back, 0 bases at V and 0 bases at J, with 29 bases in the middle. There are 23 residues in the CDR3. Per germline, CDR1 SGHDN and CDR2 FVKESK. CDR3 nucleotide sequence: TGTGCCAGCAGCCAAGATGACTATGGGGATTGGGCTCTTCCTACCGCGAACACCGGGGAGCTGTTTTTT. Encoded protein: CASSQDDYGDWALPTANTGELFF.

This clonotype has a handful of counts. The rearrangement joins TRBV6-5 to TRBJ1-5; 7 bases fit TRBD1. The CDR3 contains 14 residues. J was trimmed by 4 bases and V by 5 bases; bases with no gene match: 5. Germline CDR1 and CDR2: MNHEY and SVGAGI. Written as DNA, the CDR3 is TGTGCCAGCAGTCGAGGGACAGCAAATCAGCCCCAGCATTTT. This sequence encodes CASSRGTANQPQHF.

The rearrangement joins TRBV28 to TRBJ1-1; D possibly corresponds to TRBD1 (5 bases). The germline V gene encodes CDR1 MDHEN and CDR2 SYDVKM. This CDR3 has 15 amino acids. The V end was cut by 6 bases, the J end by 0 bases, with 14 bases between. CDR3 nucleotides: TGTGCCAGCAGCCGGGACTACGACGTGAACACTGAAGCTTTCTTT. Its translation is CASSRDYDVNTEAFF.

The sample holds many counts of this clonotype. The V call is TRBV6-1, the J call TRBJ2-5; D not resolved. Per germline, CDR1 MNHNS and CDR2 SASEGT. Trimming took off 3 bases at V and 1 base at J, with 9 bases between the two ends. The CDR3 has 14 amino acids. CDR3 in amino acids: CASSDGPSQETQYF. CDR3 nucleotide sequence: TGTGCCAGCAGTGACGGTCCTAGCCAAGAGACCCAGTACTTC.

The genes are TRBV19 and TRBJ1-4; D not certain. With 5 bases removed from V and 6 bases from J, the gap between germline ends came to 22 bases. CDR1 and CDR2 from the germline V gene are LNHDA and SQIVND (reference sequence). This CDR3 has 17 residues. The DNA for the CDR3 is TGTGCCAGTAGTCCATTCCCGCAGACAAGCGGAGATGAAAAACTGTTTTTT. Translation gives CASSPFPQTSGDEKLFF.